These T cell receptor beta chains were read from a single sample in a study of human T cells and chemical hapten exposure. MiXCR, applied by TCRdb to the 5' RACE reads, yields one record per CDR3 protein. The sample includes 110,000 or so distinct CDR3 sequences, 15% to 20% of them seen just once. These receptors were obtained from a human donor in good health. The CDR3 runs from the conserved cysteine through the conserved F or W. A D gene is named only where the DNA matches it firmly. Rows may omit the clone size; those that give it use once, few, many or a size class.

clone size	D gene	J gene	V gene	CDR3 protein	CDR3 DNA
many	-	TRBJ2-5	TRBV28	CASSLRSFYRVETQYF	TGTGCCAGCAGTTTGAGGTCCTTCTACAGGGTTGAGACCCAGTACTTC
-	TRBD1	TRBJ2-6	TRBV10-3	CAIMNALSGQGGTGANVLTF	TGTGCCATCATGAACGCCCTTTCGGGACAGGGGGGAACTGGGGCCAACGTCCTGACTTTC
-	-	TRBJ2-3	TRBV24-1	CATSDPRSPTDTQYF	TGTGCCACCAGTGACCCCAGGAGTCCCACAGATACGCAGTATTTT
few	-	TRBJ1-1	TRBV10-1	CASSESPAHTEAFF	TGCGCCAGCAGTGAGTCCCCGGCTCACACTGAAGCTTTCTTT
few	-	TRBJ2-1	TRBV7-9	CASISPRAEQFF	TGTGCCAGCATCAGCCCCAGGGCTGAGCAGTTCTTC
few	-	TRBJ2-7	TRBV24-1	CATEQGPPYEQYF	TGTGCCACAGAACAAGGCCCACCCTACGAGCAGTACTTC
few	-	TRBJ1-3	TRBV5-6	CASSRRLATIYF	TGTGCCAGCAGCCGGAGGCTAGCCACCATATATTTT
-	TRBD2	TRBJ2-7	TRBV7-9	CASSPYVSGRRYYEQYF	TGTGCCAGCAGCCCCTACGTTAGCGGGAGAAGGTACTACGAGCAGTACTTC
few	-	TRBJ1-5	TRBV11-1	CASSRKNYRAMSNQPQHF	TGTGCCAGCAGCCGAAAAAATTACAGGGCCATGAGCAATCAGCCCCAGCATTTT
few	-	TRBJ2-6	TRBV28	CASTSPPRSGANVLTF	TGTGCCAGCACATCTCCCCCCCGCTCTGGGGCCAACGTCCTGACTTTC
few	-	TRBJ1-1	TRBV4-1	CASSQDLYRVNTEAFF	TGCGCCAGCAGCCAAGATTTGTACAGGGTGAACACTGAAGCTTTCTTT
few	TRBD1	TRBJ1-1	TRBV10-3	CAIRTSDRPTTEAFF	TGTGCCATCAGGACCTCGGACAGGCCGACCACTGAAGCTTTCTTT
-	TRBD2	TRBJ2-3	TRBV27	CASSGLAGGPSTDTQYF	TGTGCCAGCTCTGGACTAGCGGGAGGGCCTAGCACAGATACGCAGTATTTT
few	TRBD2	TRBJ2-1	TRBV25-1	CASTPIGLASDNEQFF	TGTGCCAGCACCCCTATCGGACTAGCGAGTGACAATGAGCAGTTCTTC
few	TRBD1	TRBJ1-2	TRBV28	CASSPAAGGWDGYTF	TGTGCCAGCAGTCCGGCGGCAGGGGGCTGGGATGGCTACACCTTC
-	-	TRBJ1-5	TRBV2	CASKQPDQPQHF	TGTGCCAGCAAACAGCCTGATCAGCCCCAGCATTTT
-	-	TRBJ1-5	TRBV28	CASSLLPAGVGSNQPQHF	TGTGCCAGCAGTTTACTTCCCGCAGGGGTTGGTAGCAATCAGCCCCAGCATTTT
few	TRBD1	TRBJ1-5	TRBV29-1	CSVGDRAGNQPQHF	TGCAGCGTTGGCGACAGGGCCGGGAATCAGCCCCAGCATTTT
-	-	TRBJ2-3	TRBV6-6	CASSYWQGTTDTQYF	TGTGCCAGCAGTTACTGGCAGGGTACCACAGATACGCAGTATTTT
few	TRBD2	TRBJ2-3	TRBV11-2	CASRPLGAGGGTDTQYF	TGTGCCAGCAGGCCACTCGGAGCGGGAGGAGGCACAGATACGCAGTATTTT
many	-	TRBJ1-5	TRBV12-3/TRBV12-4	CASSLALWGGNQPQHF	TGTGCCAGCAGTTTAGCGCTGTGGGGGGGCAATCAGCCCCAGCATTTT
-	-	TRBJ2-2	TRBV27	CASSLGRRTGELFF	TGTGCCAGCAGTTTAGGGCGCCGCACCGGGGAGCTGTTTTTT
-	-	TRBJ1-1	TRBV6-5	CASSYLQGVPTEAFF	TGTGCCAGCAGTTACCTACAGGGTGTCCCCACTGAAGCTTTCTTT
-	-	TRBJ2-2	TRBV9	CASSVEGNTGELFF	TGTGCCAGCAGCGTAGAGGGGAACACCGGGGAGCTGTTTTTT
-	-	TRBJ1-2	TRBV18	CASSPQQGIDGYTF	TGTGCCAGCTCACCACAGCAGGGAATCGATGGCTACACCTTC
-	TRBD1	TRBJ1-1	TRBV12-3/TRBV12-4	CASSLGQGATEAFF	TGTGCCAGCAGTTTGGGGCAGGGGGCAACTGAAGCTTTCTTT
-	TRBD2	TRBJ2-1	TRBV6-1	CASSESLAGSVEQFF	TGTGCCAGCAGTGAAAGTCTAGCGGGTTCTGTTGAGCAGTTCTTC
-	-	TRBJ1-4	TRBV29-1	CSVVEWGSNEKLFF	TGCAGCGTTGTAGAGTGGGGCTCTAATGAAAAACTGTTTTTT
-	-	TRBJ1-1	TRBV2	CASSVQYEAFF	TGTGCCAGCAGTGTACAGTATGAAGCTTTCTTT
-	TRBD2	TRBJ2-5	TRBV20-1	CSAKSSGQETQYF	TGCAGTGCTAAATCTAGCGGGCAAGAGACCCAGTACTTC